This TCR beta chain was sequenced for a study of blood T cell repertoires in COVID-19. For the study at large: The study drew acute and convalescent COVID-19 samples from the United States, Italy and Spain. From T cells, B-cell-depleted T cells, or PBMCs came the material, which was cDNA or gDNA.

CDR1 is MGHDK and CDR2 is SYGVNS in the germline V gene. J lost 2 bases, V lost 4 bases, and 3 bases had no gene match. The CDR3 has 16 residues. Original methodology: Reference gene primers were amplified, and this amplification served to estimate nucleated cell counts. Sequencing was performed with immunoSEQ multiplex PCR; in TCRdb, only in-frame clones are kept and a portion is missing. Clone size and the V and J calls come from that table; the DNA yielded D and trimming. This table has about 230,000 clones, roughly 85% appearing once. The source is a woman aged 18-29 years who had recovered from COVID-19. The source material was peripheral blood. V and J are TRBV25-1 and TRBJ1-3, with TRBD1 identical over 12 bases. The DNA for the CDR3 is TGTGCCAGCAGTGGCCGGGACAGGGGGCCTGGAAACACCATATATTTT. Amino acid sequence: CASSGRDRGPGNTIYF.